These T cell receptor beta chains were read from a single sample in a study of T-cell reconstitution after alpha-beta-depleted transplantation in children. MiXCR was run by TCRdb on the PCR reads, yielding one entry per CDR3 protein. The table lists about 460,000 distinct CDR3 sequences, roughly a tenth of them singletons. The specimen was PBMCs, collected before TCRalphabeta/CD19-depleted stem cell transplant. All receptors come from a child under 10 years old with inherited bone marrow failure, due to receive a stem cell transplant. The CDR3 runs from the conserved cysteine through the conserved F or W. A D gene is named only where the DNA matches it firmly. Clone size is given for some rows only: seen once, a few or many times, or a class if the clone is expanded.

abundance: NA
d_gene: NA
j_gene: TRBJ2-1
v_gene: TRBV4-3
CDR3nt: TGCGCCAGCAGCCAAGACCTTCCAGTCCAGGGACACTCCTACAATGAGCAGTTCTTC
CDR3aa: CASSQDLPVQGHSYNEQFF

abundance: many
d_gene: NA
j_gene: TRBJ2-1
v_gene: TRBV30
CDR3nt: TGTGCCTGGACCCAAGGAGCTGAGCAGTTCTTC
CDR3aa: CAWTQGAEQFF

abundance: many
d_gene: TRBD2
j_gene: TRBJ2-1
v_gene: TRBV12-3/TRBV12-4
CDR3nt: TGTGCCAGCAGTTTTTCTAGGAGCGGGAACTACAATGAGCAGTTCTTC
CDR3aa: CASSFSRSGNYNEQFF

abundance: NA
d_gene: NA
j_gene: TRBJ2-1
v_gene: TRBV23-1
CDR3nt: TGCGCCAGCAGTCAATCGAGCGCGGACAATGAGCAGTTCTTC
CDR3aa: CASSQSSADNEQFF

abundance: NA
d_gene: NA
j_gene: TRBJ2-7
v_gene: TRBV10-3
CDR3nt: TGTGCCATCAGTGAGACGACAGTGACAGCCGCCTACGAGCAGTACTTC
CDR3aa: CAISETTVTAAYEQYF

abundance: many
d_gene: NA
j_gene: TRBJ1-4
v_gene: TRBV29-1
CDR3nt: TGCAGCGCATTGGGACGCTCGGAAAAACTGTTTTTT
CDR3aa: CSALGRSEKLFF

abundance: many
d_gene: TRBD2
j_gene: TRBJ2-7
v_gene: TRBV20-1
CDR3nt: TGCAGTGCTAGTGAGGTAGCGGGTCGCCCCTACTACGAGCAGTACTTC
CDR3aa: CSASEVAGRPYYEQYF

abundance: few
d_gene: TRBD2
j_gene: TRBJ2-3
v_gene: TRBV6-2/TRBV6-3
CDR3nt: TGTGCCAGCAGTCAGACTAGCGGGAGGCCAATGTCAGATACGCAGTATTTT
CDR3aa: CASSQTSGRPMSDTQYF

abundance: many
d_gene: NA
j_gene: TRBJ2-3
v_gene: TRBV20-1
CDR3nt: TGCAGTGCTAGAGCAGGGCAGGACGGGACAGATACGCAGTATTTT
CDR3aa: CSARAGQDGTDTQYF

abundance: many
d_gene: NA
j_gene: TRBJ2-7
v_gene: TRBV12-3/TRBV12-4
CDR3nt: TGTGCCAGCAGTAAGGGAGTCTACGAGCAGTACTTC
CDR3aa: CASSKGVYEQYF

abundance: many
d_gene: NA
j_gene: TRBJ2-7
v_gene: TRBV6-1
CDR3nt: TGTGCCAGCAGTGAAGCGGCACTTCTCCTGAGCTACGAGCAGTACTTC
CDR3aa: CASSEAALLLSYEQYF

abundance: many
d_gene: TRBD2
j_gene: TRBJ2-5
v_gene: TRBV3-1
CDR3nt: TGTGCCAGCAGCCACGCTGGACTAGGGCTAGCGGGGGAGACCCAGTACTTC
CDR3aa: CASSHAGLGLAGETQYF

abundance: NA
d_gene: NA
j_gene: TRBJ1-2
v_gene: TRBV30
CDR3nt: TGTGCCTGGACTCAGGGCTATGGCTACACCTTC
CDR3aa: CAWTQGYGYTF

abundance: many
d_gene: NA
j_gene: TRBJ2-4
v_gene: TRBV7-2
CDR3nt: TGTGCCAGCAGCTTAGGGGTGCTCGACATTCAGTACTTC
CDR3aa: CASSLGVLDIQYF

abundance: few
d_gene: TRBD2
j_gene: TRBJ2-7
v_gene: TRBV27
CDR3nt: TGTGCCAGCAGTGGGACTAGCGGGAGTCCCGAGTACTTC
CDR3aa: CASSGTSGSPEYF

abundance: few
d_gene: TRBD1
j_gene: TRBJ2-6
v_gene: TRBV11-2
CDR3nt: TGTGCCAGCAGCCCGGGACAGGGGGCGCGGTATGGGGCCAACGTCCTGACTTTC
CDR3aa: CASSPGQGARYGANVLTF

abundance: many
d_gene: TRBD2
j_gene: TRBJ2-1
v_gene: TRBV20-1
CDR3nt: TGCAGTGCCACTAGCGGGAACAATGAGCAGTTCTTC
CDR3aa: CSATSGNNEQFF

abundance: few
d_gene: NA
j_gene: TRBJ1-2
v_gene: TRBV20-1
CDR3nt: TGCAGTGCTAGAGACAGGGCGGAAAACTATGGCTACACCTTC
CDR3aa: CSARDRAENYGYTF

abundance: many
d_gene: TRBD2
j_gene: TRBJ2-3
v_gene: TRBV18
CDR3nt: TGTGCCAGCTCACCATCCGGGACTAGGCTCACGGATACGCAGTATTTT
CDR3aa: CASSPSGTRLTDTQYF

abundance: many
d_gene: NA
j_gene: TRBJ1-2
v_gene: TRBV18
CDR3nt: TGTGCCAGCTCAACAACAGGGACTCCCCTAGATGGCTACACCTTC
CDR3aa: CASSTTGTPLDGYTF

abundance: many
d_gene: TRBD1
j_gene: TRBJ2-4
v_gene: TRBV20-1
CDR3nt: TGCAGTGCCGGGACAGAAAACATTCAGTACTTC
CDR3aa: CSAGTENIQYF

abundance: many
d_gene: TRBD2
j_gene: TRBJ2-3
v_gene: TRBV28
CDR3nt: TGTGCCAGCAGTTCCCAGCGGGAGCTGGCCACAGATACGCAGTATTTT
CDR3aa: CASSSQRELATDTQYF

abundance: NA
d_gene: NA
j_gene: TRBJ2-7
v_gene: TRBV5-6
CDR3nt: TGTGCCAGCAGCCAATCCTTCTACGAGCAGTACTTC
CDR3aa: CASSQSFYEQYF